This T cell receptor (beta chain) was recorded in a study of shared clonotypes between healthy human individuals. Germline CDR1 reads SGHAT; CDR2 reads FQNNGV. The CDR3 is 18 amino acids. Trimming took 3 bases from V and 1 from J, leaving 19 bases between them. TCRdb keeps only in-frame clones here, not all; method: immunoSEQ multiplex PCR. Altogether some 2.4 million clones are present, approximately 94% being singletons, with the ten largest covering about 0.39%. The sample comprised naive CD4+ T cells from PBMCs. Described subset: CD45RA+ positively selected. The chain employs TRBV11-2 and TRBJ2-1; possible D gene TRBD2, 6 bases. The source is a man between 18 and 29 years old in good health. Some clones in this sample may be carry-over from other donors' samples. CDR3 in amino acids: CASSFYLGSGASYNEQFF. The CDR3 nucleotides read TGTGCCAGCAGCTTTTATCTTGGGTCGGGAGCGTCCTACAATGAGCAGTTCTTC.